The 25 T cell receptor beta chains given below trace back to one sample, sequenced in a study of blood T cell repertoires in COVID-19. Profiling relied on immunoSEQ multiplex PCR, and the TCRdb table lists in-frame clones only, not all of them. The table records 200,000 to 250,000 clones, approximately 90% of them present only once. Sequenced input: PBMCs or T cells enriched from blood (not recorded which). All receptors derive from a woman between 35 and 50 years old with acute COVID-19.

The chain combines TRBV7-3 with TRBJ1-1, with TRBD1 matching 9 bases. The CDR3 covers 14 residues. Germline V gene lookup returns CDR1 SGHTA and CDR2 FQGTGA. Unmatched junction bases numbered 7, after V lost 4 bases and J lost 7 bases. CDR3 DNA sequence: TGTGCCAGCAGCTCACAGGGGGCTCAGGATGAAGCTTTCTTT. Encoded protein: CASSSQGAQDEAFF.

This clone was found a few times. The chain combines TRBV29-1 with TRBJ2-1, with TRBD1 matching over 10 bases. Germline V CDR1 and CDR2: SQVTM, ANQGSEA. V was clipped by 6 bases and J by 10 bases; unmatched bases: 6. This CDR3 is 12 amino acids long. CDR3 DNA sequence: TGCAGCGTGACAGGGGGCGAGTACGAGCAGTTCTTC. This sequence encodes CSVTGGEYEQFF.

The chain has TRBV5-1 and TRBJ2-7; TRBD1 aligns across 7 bases. J was trimmed by 3 bases and V by 4 bases; bases with no gene match: 16. The CDR3 spans 17 residues. Per the germline V gene, CDR1 is SGHRS and CDR2 is YFSETQ. CDR3 residues: CASSRTKIGQVFYEQYF. In nucleotides, the CDR3 is TGCGCCAGCAGCCGGACAAAGATCGGACAGGTTTTCTACGAGCAGTACTTC.

The chain combines TRBV5-1 with TRBJ2-3; D is uncertain. V was trimmed by 0 bases and J by 6 bases, leaving 5 bases between them. This CDR3 contains 12 residues. Germline V gene lookup returns CDR1 SGHRS and CDR2 YFSETQ. The CDR3 nucleotides read TGCGCCAGCAGCTTGGTCGGGGATACGCAGTATTTT. Translation: CASSLVGDTQYF.

The genes are TRBV6-5 and TRBJ1-2, with TRBD1 matching 7 bases. The germline V gene encodes CDR1 MNHEY and CDR2 SVGAGI. The ends lost 0 bases at V and 8 bases at J; junction bases unmatched: 9. The CDR3 length is 15 residues. This chain's CDR3 is CASSYSGGTVGGYTF. In DNA, the CDR3 is TGTGCCAGCAGTTACTCAGGTGGGACAGTAGGAGGCTACACCTTC.

This clone was recorded once. The CDR3, as DNA: TGCAGCGCCAGAATAAGCGGGGCGGAGGGCTACACCTTC. Encoded protein: CSARISGAEGYTF. The chain joins TRBV29-1 to TRBJ1-2, with a tentative D call TRBD1 (5 bases). The CDR3 sequence is 13 residues long. Germline V gives CDR1 SQVTM, CDR2 ANQGSEA. V dropped 7 bases and J dropped 8 bases, with 20 bases sitting between them.

This clone occurred a few times. J is TRBJ1-2 and V is TRBV27; D unclear. The CDR3 totals 13 residues. V lost 4 bases to trimming and J lost 0 bases, with 6 bases between them. Germline V gives CDR1 MNHEY, CDR2 SMNVEV (reference sequence). This CDR3 reads CASSSTPNYGYTF. Written as DNA, the CDR3 is TGTGCCAGCAGTTCGACACCTAACTATGGCTACACCTTC.

J is TRBJ2-3 and V is TRBV3-1 (or the pseudogene TRBV3-2), with a weak D call TRBD1 (6 bases). Trimming removed 3 bases at V and 0 bases at J, with 10 bases between. The germline V gene encodes CDR1 LGHDT and CDR2 YNNKEL (reference sequence). This CDR3 has 15 residues. CDR3 sequence reads: CASSQVGGSTDTQYF. The CDR3 DNA reads as TGTGCCAGCAGCCAGGTTGGGGGCAGCACAGATACGCAGTATTTT.

This chain links TRBV6-5 with TRBJ2-2; 7 bases fit TRBD2. The CDR3 is made up of 13 amino acids. CDR1 is MNHEY and CDR2 is SVGAGI in the germline V gene. With 8 bases clipped from V and 7 bases from J, the junction kept 7 bases outside the gene matches. CDR3 loop: CASRRGGGGELFF. For the CDR3, the DNA is TGTGCCAGCCGCCGGGGCGGGGGCGGGGAGCTGTTTTTT.

The chain carries TRBV5-4 and TRBJ2-2; a weak D match, TRBD1 (5 bases). CDR3 length equals 14 residues. Germline assignment: CDR1 SGHNT and CDR2 YYREEE (reference sequence). The V end lost 4 bases, the J end lost 1 base, and 8 bases lay between the germline ends. This chain's CDR3 is CASSHDRNTGELFF. In DNA, the CDR3 is TGTGCCAGCAGCCACGACAGGAACACCGGGGAGCTGTTTTTT.

The chain joins TRBV7-2 to TRBJ1-1; 7 positions match TRBD1. The CDR3 extends over 15 amino acids. After removal of 5 bases from V and 0 bases from J, the junction contained 6 bases not matched to a gene. Germline lookup yields CDR1 SGHTA and CDR2 FQGNSA. This chain's CDR3 is CASSPQGWVNTEAFF. CDR3 sequence (DNA): TGTGCCAGCAGCCCACAGGGGTGGGTGAACACTGAAGCTTTCTTT. The whole variable domain, filled in from reference TRBV7-2 and TRBJ1-1, reads GAGVSQSPSNKVTEKGKDVELRCDPISGHTALYWYRQSLGQGLEFLIYFQGNSAPDKSGLPSDRFSAERTGGSVSTLTIQRTQQEDSAVYLCASSPQGWVNTEAFFGQGTRLTVV.

V usage is TRBV5-6 and J usage is TRBJ1-1, with D possibly being TRBD1 (6 bases). Germline CDR1 is SGHDT and CDR2 is YYEEEE. The ends were cut back, 0 bases at V and 6 bases at J, with 9 bases in the middle. There are 13 residues in the CDR3. The CDR3 DNA reads TGTGCCAGCAGCTTGGGTACAGGGCCTGAAGCTTTCTTT. This codes for CASSLGTGPEAFF.

The V gene is TRBV27, the J gene TRBJ2-2, with 8 bases matching TRBD2. The V and J ends lost 0 bases and 4 bases, in that order; junction bases with no gene match: 4. The CDR3 runs to 16 residues. Germline V gene sequence: CDR1 MNHEY, CDR2 SMNVEV (reference sequence). The CDR3 spells CASSLSGTSPTGELFF. CDR3 coding DNA: TGTGCCAGCAGTTTATCCGGGACTAGTCCCACCGGGGAGCTGTTTTTT.

J is TRBJ1-6 and V is TRBV19; unclear D gene. Deletions cut 2 bases from V and 6 bases from J, with 8 bases between. CDR1 and CDR2 from the germline V gene are LNHDA and SQIVND (reference sequence). This CDR3 is 14 amino acids long. DNA of the CDR3: TGTGCCAGTAGTATAATACCACTTAATTCACCCCTCCACTTT. Translating it yields CASSIIPLNSPLHF.

This sequence joins TRBV24-1 and TRBJ1-5; 8 bases are shared with TRBD1. CDR1 is KGHDR and CDR2 is SFDVKD in the germline V gene. V shed 9 bases and J 4 bases; nucleotides not matched to a gene: 7. This CDR3 spans 14 amino acids. CDR3 region: CATGGQGANQPQHF. The CDR3 DNA is TGTGCCACCGGCGGGCAGGGGGCAAATCAGCCCCAGCATTTT.

V is TRBV29-1 and J is TRBJ2-6, with D tentatively TRBD1 (6 bases). Trimming took 3 bases from V and 4 from J, leaving 13 bases between them. The CDR3 is 15 residues long. Germline V CDR1 and CDR2: SQVTM, ANQGSEA. The CDR3 loop reads CSVEGQGPGANVLTF. The DNA of the CDR3 is TGCAGCGTTGAGGGTCAGGGGCCAGGGGCCAACGTCCTGACTTTC.

The chain carries TRBV12-3 or TRBV12-4 and TRBJ1-5; D gene unclear. The CDR3 extends over 13 amino acids. V lost 6 bases to trimming and J lost 0 bases, with 6 bases between them. The CDR3 nucleotides read TGTGCCAGCAGCCCCAATAGCAATCAGCCCCAGCATTTT. Protein sequence: CASSPNSNQPQHF.

This rearrangement joins TRBV12-3 or TRBV12-4 to TRBJ1-5; D is possibly TRBD1 (5 bases). V was pared by 5 bases and J by 4 bases, with 9 bases between. CDR3 size: 13 residues. The CDR3 coding sequence is TGTGCCAGCAGTATGACAGAGAATCAGCCCCAGCATTTT. Amino acid sequence: CASSMTENQPQHF.

The chain has TRBV5-4 and TRBJ1-2; TRBD1 aligns across 7 bases. Unmatched junction bases numbered 3, after V lost 4 bases and J lost 6 bases. CDR3 length equals 12 residues. From germline, CDR1 is SGHNT and CDR2 YYREEE (reference sequence). DNA for the CDR3: TGTGCCAGCAGCCAACAGGGGCATGGCTACACCTTC. This gives the protein CASSQQGHGYTF.

The chain employs TRBV9 and TRBJ2-5, with D possibly matching TRBD2 (6 bases). The germline CDR1 and CDR2 sequences are SGDLS and YYNGEE. Deletions cut 7 bases from V and 5 bases from J, with 21 bases between. This CDR3 has 15 residues. The DNA of the CDR3 is TGTGCCAGCTCCGGCGGCGGGACGCCCCGGGAGACCCAGTACTTC. Protein sequence: CASSGGGTPRETQYF.

V is TRBV6-1 and J is TRBJ2-4, with TRBD1 matching over 7 bases. CDR1 MNHNS and CDR2 SASEGT come from the germline V gene. This CDR3 region has 15 residues. V gave up 2 bases and J gave up 3 bases; unmatched junction bases: 4. The CDR3 here is CASSEKGAGKNIQYF. CDR3 DNA sequence: TGTGCCAGCAGTGAAAAGGGGGCCGGCAAAAACATTCAGTACTTC.

The J gene is TRBJ1-1, the V gene TRBV6-2 or TRBV6-3; no clear D. This CDR3 is built from 13 residues. The germline CDR1 and CDR2 sequences are MNHEY and SVGEGT. Trimming cost V 2 bases and J 4 bases, with 8 bases left between them. CDR3 in DNA: TGTGCCAGCAGTTACGGGAGGAGCACTGAAGCTTTCTTT. Amino acid sequence: CASSYGRSTEAFF.

V is TRBV6-1 and J is TRBJ2-7; 10 nucleotides agree with TRBD1. The length of the CDR3 is 18 residues. J was trimmed by 3 bases and V by 4 bases; bases with no gene match: 15. Germline CDR1 and CDR2: MNHNS and SASEGT. CDR3 nucleotide sequence: TGTGCCAGCAGTGGGGGTCCCGGGACAGGGGACAATTTCTACGAGCAGTACTTC. Protein product: CASSGGPGTGDNFYEQYF.

The chain joins TRBV6-5 to TRBJ1-6; D may be TRBD1 (5 bases). Germline V gene data show CDR1 as MNHEY and CDR2 as SVGAGI. The germline V and J ends were trimmed by 7 bases and 7 bases, with 14 bases remaining between them. The CDR3 is 14 residues long. CDR3 residues: CASTLGTQNSPLHF. CDR3 in DNA: TGTGCCAGCACCTTGGGGACTCAAAATTCACCCCTCCACTTT.

The rearrangement links TRBV27 to TRBJ1-1, with 9 bases that match TRBD1. Germline CDR1 reads MNHEY; CDR2 reads SMNVEV (reference sequence). CDR3 length: 16 amino acids. Trimming took 0 bases from V and 8 from J; bases not matched to a gene: 10. The CDR3 DNA reads TGTGCCAGCAGTTTATCCACTCCCGGGACAGGGAGGGAAGCTTTCTTT. This gives the protein CASSLSTPGTGREAFF.